These T cell receptor beta chains were read from a single sample in a study of control samples from healthy donors and cancer patients. The table came from immunoSEQ multiplex PCR; TCRdb's copy has only in-frame clones and leaves some out. The data contain about 150,000 clones, 75% to 95% of them singletons. Sequencing was carried out using blood. The source is a man aged 25 to 45 in good health. Both conserved end residues are part of each CDR3. A D gene is named only where the DNA matches it firmly. Part of the rows lack a size; the others show once, few, many or a class for expanded clones.

j_gene | v_gene | abundance | d_gene | CDR3nt | CDR3aa
TRBJ2-7 | TRBV5-6 | - | TRBD2 | TGTGCCAGCAGCTTGTTAGCGGGGGGGTTCGACGAGCAGTACTTC | CASSLLAGGFDEQYF
TRBJ2-7 | TRBV7-8 | - | TRBD1 | TGTGCCAGCAGCTTAGCCCAGGACAGGGTCAGCCGGGAGCAGTACTTC | CASSLAQDRVSREQYF
TRBJ1-5 | TRBV7-8 | medium-sized | TRBD1 | TGTGCCAGCAGCTTCGGACAGGGGGACAGCAATCAGCCCCAGCATTTT | CASSFGQGDSNQPQHF
TRBJ2-1 | TRBV19 | - | - | TGTGCCAGTCTTGGGGGAGGGGGGCCCCGGGATGAGCAGTTCTTC | CASLGGGGPRDEQFF
TRBJ1-6 | TRBV2 | few | TRBD1 | TGTGCCAGCAGCACAGGGGGAAATTCACCCCTCCACTTT | CASSTGGNSPLHF
TRBJ1-6 | TRBV28 | - | - | TGTGCCAGCAGTTTCGGTGGGTTATATAATTCACCCCTCCACTTT | CASSFGGLYNSPLHF
TRBJ1-2 | TRBV29-1 | - | TRBD1 | TGCAGCGCCCCGGCCCAGGGGGATGGCTACACCTTC | CSAPAQGDGYTF
TRBJ1-5 | TRBV3-1/TRBV3-2 | - | - | TGTGCCAGCAGCCAATTTTCGGGGAATCAGCCCCAGCATTTT | CASSQFSGNQPQHF
TRBJ2-7 | TRBV10-3 | - | TRBD1 | TGTGCCATCCACAAAGGGGGCCCTTACGAGCAGTACTTC | CAIHKGGPYEQYF
TRBJ1-1 | TRBV5-1 | - | - | TGCGCCAGCAGCTCAACCGCCGGGGAAACTGAAGCTTTCTTT | CASSSTAGETEAFF
TRBJ1-4 | TRBV10-1 | - | - | TGCGCCAGCAGTGAGGCAATCGAAAAACTGTTTTTT | CASSEAIEKLFF
TRBJ2-3 | TRBV30 | - | - | TGTGCCCTCGAGGGGGTGGAAGATACGCAGTATTTT | CALEGVEDTQYF
TRBJ2-1 | TRBV5-6 | - | TRBD2 | TGTGCCAGCAGCTTGGATAGGCGGGGGGCCTACAATGAGCAGTTCTTC | CASSLDRRGAYNEQFF
TRBJ2-7 | TRBV6-1 | once | - | TGTGCCAGCAGTGAAACCCCGGGGGGCGTCTACGAGCAGTACTTC | CASSETPGGVYEQYF
TRBJ2-5 | TRBV19 | - | - | TGTGCCAGTAGTATTGCCCGTCAAGAGACCCAGTACTTC | CASSIARQETQYF
TRBJ2-1 | TRBV19 | - | - | TGTGCCAGTAGTATTTTGGGGTACAATGAGCAGTTCTTC | CASSILGYNEQFF
TRBJ2-3 | TRBV28 | - | - | TGTGCCAGCAGTTTACGCCGGACAACTGGGATCACAGATACGCAGTATTTT | CASSLRRTTGITDTQYF
TRBJ1-1 | TRBV18 | - | - | TGTGCCAGCTCACCTAGAGCGGGGGCGAGTAACACTGAAGCTTTCTTT | CASSPRAGASNTEAFF
TRBJ2-7 | TRBV5-4 | - | - | TGTGCCAGCAGCTTGGGCCTAGAAACCTACGAGCAGTACTTC | CASSLGLETYEQYF
TRBJ2-4 | TRBV11-2 | - | - | TGTGCCAGCAAGCTTAGATGGGGGGAAAACATTCAGTACTTC | CASKLRWGENIQYF
TRBJ2-7 | TRBV5-4 | - | - | TGTGCCAGCAGCGGTACTGGGCAGGGGATTAAGGTCGAGCAGTACTTC | CASSGTGQGIKVEQYF
TRBJ1-2 | TRBV5-6 | - | - | TGTGCCAGCAGCTCTTGGATGGTCAGGAGTCCTCTTAACTATGGCTACACCTTC | CASSSWMVRSPLNYGYTF
TRBJ1-5 | TRBV19 | - | - | TGTGCCAGTAGTCAATATCCGCCTACATCTGGTGGTAATCAGCCCCAGCATTTT | CASSQYPPTSGGNQPQHF
TRBJ2-3 | TRBV11-2 | - | - | TGTGCCAGCAGCTTAGTAGTTGCCCAGGTGAGAGATACGCAGTATTTT | CASSLVVAQVRDTQYF
TRBJ1-1 | TRBV6-1 | - | - | TGTGCCAGCAGTGAAACGTGGAGAGACACTGAAGCTTTCTTT | CASSETWRDTEAFF
TRBJ2-3 | TRBV27 | - | TRBD2 | TGTGCCAGCAGTTTATCGATGACTAGCGGGGATACGCAGTATTTT | CASSLSMTSGDTQYF
TRBJ2-5 | TRBV27 | - | TRBD1 | TGTGCCAGCAGTATACTTCAGGGGGCGGGGGAGACCCAGTACTTC | CASSILQGAGETQYF
TRBJ2-2 | TRBV6-5 | - | - | TGTGCCAGCAGTTACCCGATTGGGGATGGGTTAGGGGAGCTGTTTTTT | CASSYPIGDGLGELFF
TRBJ1-1 | TRBV11-2 | - | - | TGTGCCAGCAGCTTAATGTTCCGAGGCGCTGAAGCTTTCTTT | CASSLMFRGAEAFF
TRBJ2-6 | TRBV4-1 | - | TRBD2 | TGCGCCAGCAGCCAAGATGTGGGACTAGCCGGCAGCTCTGGGGCCAACGTCCTGACTTTC | CASSQDVGLAGSSGANVLTF
TRBJ1-2 | TRBV28 | - | TRBD1 | TGTGCCAGCAGACAGGGGGCAGGCTATGGCTACACCTTC | CASRQGAGYGYTF
TRBJ2-2 | TRBV11-2 | - | TRBD2 | TGTGCCAGCAGCCCCCATCCTAGCGGGGGGTACGGGGAGCTGTTTTTT | CASSPHPSGGYGELFF
TRBJ1-2 | TRBV2 | - | - | TGTGCCAGCAGTGACAACTATGGCTACACCTTC | CASSDNYGYTF
TRBJ1-6 | TRBV24-1 | few | - | TGTGCCCCACGGGGCGGTAATTCACCCCTCCACTTT | CAPRGGNSPLHF
TRBJ2-7 | TRBV4-1 | - | TRBD1 | TGCGCCAGCAGCCCCCCAATGGGACAGGGAACCTACGAGCAGTACTTC | CASSPPMGQGTYEQYF
TRBJ2-7 | TRBV24-1 | - | - | TGTGCCACCAGTGATTTAGGGCCATACGAGCAGTACTTC | CATSDLGPYEQYF
TRBJ2-1 | TRBV19 | - | TRBD2 | TGTGCCAGTGGGACTAGCGGGTACAATGAGCAGTTCTTC | CASGTSGYNEQFF
TRBJ2-7 | TRBV9 | - | - | TGTGCCAGCAGCCCAAGCGGGACAGCCTACGAGCAGTACTTC | CASSPSGTAYEQYF
TRBJ1-2 | TRBV28 | - | TRBD1 | TGTGCCAGCAGTCCCGCGGGACAGGGGTCCTATGGCTACACCTTC | CASSPAGQGSYGYTF
TRBJ2-7 | TRBV15 | - | - | TGTGCCACCAGCAGAGCTTCATATCAGGAGACATCCTACGAGCAGTACTTC | CATSRASYQETSYEQYF
TRBJ1-2 | TRBV27 | - | - | TGTGCCAGCAGTTTTAGTGATCAGTATGGCTACACCTTC | CASSFSDQYGYTF
TRBJ1-2 | TRBV11-2 | once | - | TGTGCCAGCAGCTCCCTCGGAGTTTATGGCTACACCTTC | CASSSLGVYGYTF
TRBJ1-1 | TRBV10-1 | - | - | TGCGCCAGCAGTACGGGTTCGGGCGCTGAAGCTTTCTTT | CASSTGSGAEAFF